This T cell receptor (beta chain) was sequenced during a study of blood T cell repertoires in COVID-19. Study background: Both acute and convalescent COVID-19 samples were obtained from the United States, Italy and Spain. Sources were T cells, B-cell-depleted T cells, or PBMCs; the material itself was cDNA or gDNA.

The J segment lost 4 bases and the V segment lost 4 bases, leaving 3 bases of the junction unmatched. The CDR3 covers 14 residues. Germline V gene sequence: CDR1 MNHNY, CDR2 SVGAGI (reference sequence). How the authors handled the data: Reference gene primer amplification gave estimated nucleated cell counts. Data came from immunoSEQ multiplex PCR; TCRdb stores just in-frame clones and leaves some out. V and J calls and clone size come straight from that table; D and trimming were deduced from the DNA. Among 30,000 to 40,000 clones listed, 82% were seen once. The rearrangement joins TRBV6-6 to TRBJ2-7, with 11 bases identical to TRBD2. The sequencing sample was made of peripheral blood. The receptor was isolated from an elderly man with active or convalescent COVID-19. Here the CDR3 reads CASSSVAGGYEQYF. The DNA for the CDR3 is TGTGCCAGCAGTTCCGTAGCGGGAGGGTACGAGCAGTACTTC.